A selection of T cell receptor beta chains follows, all from one sample in a study of T-cell reconstitution after alpha-beta-depleted transplantation in children. TCRdb re-called the PCR reads with MiXCR, one entry per CDR3 protein. The table has hundreds of thousands of distinct CDR3 sequences, about 12% seen once. Specimen: PBMCs, collected before TCRalphabeta/CD19-depleted stem cell transplant. All receptors come from a girl between 2 and 10 years old with congenital amegakaryocytic thrombocytopenia, due to receive a stem cell transplant. Each CDR3 is given with its conserved first and last residue. The D gene is left open where the match is weak. The listing skips clone size in some rows; elsewhere it reads once, few, many or a size class.

>-|TRBJ1-1|-|TRBV18
CASSWVASPLTEAFF
TGTGCCAGCTCATGGGTTGCCTCACCCCTGACTGAAGCTTTCTTT
>-|TRBJ2-1|many|TRBV12-3/TRBV12-4
CASSTNEQFF
TGTGCCAGCAGCACCAATGAGCAGTTCTTC
>-|TRBJ2-2|many|TRBV29-1
CSVERQNTGELFF
TGCAGCGTTGAGAGGCAGAACACCGGGGAGCTGTTTTTT
>-|TRBJ2-1|-|TRBV2
CASSEADNEQFF
TGTGCCAGCAGTGAAGCTGATAATGAGCAGTTCTTC
>-|TRBJ2-3|many|TRBV5-5
CASSFSTGTDTQYF
TGTGCCAGCAGCTTCAGTACTGGCACAGATACGCAGTATTTT
>-|TRBJ2-4|many|TRBV10-3
CAISEGDGAKNIQYF
TGTGCCATCAGTGAGGGTGACGGAGCCAAAAACATTCAGTACTTC
>TRBD2|TRBJ2-1|many|TRBV20-1
CSARSTSGSSWNEQFF
TGCAGTGCTAGATCTACTAGCGGGAGTTCGTGGAATGAGCAGTTCTTC
>-|TRBJ2-5|-|TRBV7-9
CASSPGLGGTQYF
TGTGCCAGCAGCCCCGGACTTGGTGGGACCCAGTACTTC
>TRBD2|TRBJ2-1|-|TRBV7-3
CASSLTGDYRYNEQFF
TGTGCCAGCAGCTTAACGGGGGACTACCGCTACAATGAGCAGTTCTTC
>-|TRBJ2-7|-|TRBV10-3
CAISGGSGHYEQYF
TGTGCCATCAGTGGTGGCAGCGGGCACTACGAGCAGTACTTC
>TRBD1|TRBJ2-1|few|TRBV5-1
CASSLPGTGGINEQFF
TGCGCCAGCAGCCTCCCCGGGACAGGGGGAATCAATGAGCAGTTCTTC
>TRBD1|TRBJ2-1|-|TRBV20-1
CSASWDRQYNEQFF
TGCAGTGCTAGTTGGGACAGGCAATACAATGAGCAGTTCTTC
>TRBD2|TRBJ2-1|few|TRBV7-8
CASSSHPGLAGTNEQFF
TGTGCCAGCAGCTCCCACCCCGGACTAGCGGGAACAAATGAGCAGTTCTTC
>-|TRBJ2-6|many|TRBV20-1
CSARPAHSGANVLTF
TGCAGTGCTAGACCGGCTCACTCTGGGGCCAACGTCCTGACTTTC
>TRBD2|TRBJ2-1|-|TRBV14
CASSQAGRAAYNEQFF
TGTGCCAGCAGCCAAGCCGGGAGGGCCGCCTACAATGAGCAGTTCTTC
>-|TRBJ2-2|many|TRBV12-3/TRBV12-4
CASSLFGQTGELFF
TGTGCCAGCAGTTTATTTGGGCAGACCGGGGAGCTGTTTTTT
>TRBD2|TRBJ2-5|-|TRBV5-1
CASSPGALLAVQETQYF
TGCGCCAGCAGCCCAGGGGCACTACTAGCGGTGCAAGAGACCCAGTACTTC
>TRBD1|TRBJ1-2|-|TRBV24-1
CATSDLPGGRGTYGSTF
TGTGCCACCAGTGATTTGCCAGGGGGTCGGGGGACCTATGGCTCCACCTTC
>-|TRBJ2-1|many|TRBV5-1
CASSTEGTEQFF
TGCGCCAGCAGCACGGAGGGGACTGAGCAGTTCTTC
>-|TRBJ2-3|-|TRBV5-1
CASSSYGDRDGLDTQYF
TGCGCCAGCAGCTCGTACGGGGACCGAGACGGACTCGATACGCAGTATTTT
>-|TRBJ1-5|many|TRBV7-9
CASSLGDQPQHF
TGTGCCAGCAGCTTAGGGGATCAGCCCCAGCATTTT
>-|TRBJ2-5|-|TRBV12-3/TRBV12-4
CASSFQGQPTQETQYF
TGTGCCAGCAGTTTTCAGGGGCAACCCACCCAAGAGACCCAGTACTTC
>TRBD1|TRBJ1-2|-|TRBV5-6
CASSSEPTGSNYGYTF
TGTGCCAGCAGCTCCGAGCCGACAGGGTCTAACTATGGCTACACCTTC
>-|TRBJ1-3|few|TRBV20-1
CSASLGDTIYF
TGCAGTGCTAGTTTGGGGGACACCATATATTTT
>TRBD2|TRBJ2-1|few|TRBV10-3
CAAQSTSGDNEQFF
TGTGCCGCACAATCGACTAGCGGGGACAATGAGCAGTTCTTC
>TRBD1|TRBJ2-1|-|TRBV15
CATSRDLVTGGNEQFF
TGTGCCACCAGCAGAGATCTTGTGACAGGGGGCAATGAGCAGTTCTTC
>TRBD2|TRBJ2-1|many|TRBV4-2
CASSPSTSGLPSSYNEQFF
TGTGCCAGCAGCCCGTCGACTAGCGGGCTTCCAAGCTCCTACAATGAGCAGTTCTTC
>-|TRBJ2-7|few|TRBV19
CASSTQQGPYEQYF
TGTGCCAGTAGTACCCAGCAGGGACCGTACGAGCAGTACTTC
>-|TRBJ2-1|-|TRBV5-1
CASSLVGLAEYEQNGEFF
TGCGCCAGCAGCTTGGTGGGCCTAGCCGAATACGAGCAGAACGGGGAGTTCTTC
>TRBD2|TRBJ2-7|many|TRBV20-1
CSARDPGGLSEQYF
TGCAGTGCTAGAGATCCGGGAGGTCTCTCCGAGCAGTACTTC
>-|TRBJ2-3|many|TRBV6-5
CASSYSGRFSTDTQYF
TGTGCCAGCAGTTATTCCGGCCGGTTTAGCACAGATACGCAGTATTTT
>-|TRBJ1-5|-|TRBV20-1
CSAAEMAVLDQPQHF
TGCAGTGCGGCCGAAATGGCCGTCCTCGATCAGCCCCAGCATTTT
>-|TRBJ2-7|few|TRBV28
CASRVIDRGIRGNYEQYF
TGTGCCAGCAGAGTAATAGATCGAGGGATACGGGGGAACTACGAGCAGTACTTC
>-|TRBJ2-3|-|TRBV6-1
CANGLPDTQYF
TGTGCCAACGGTCTACCAGATACGCAGTATTTT
>-|TRBJ2-3|many|TRBV20-1
CSNIGQGTDTQYF
TGCAGCAACATAGGGCAGGGCACAGATACGCAGTATTTT
>-|TRBJ2-1|many|TRBV5-6
CASSLGGYEQFF
TGTGCCAGCAGCTTGGGGGGGTATGAGCAGTTCTTC
>-|TRBJ2-7|few|TRBV7-2
CASSSPGSTYEQYF
TGTGCCAGCAGCTCGCCCGGGTCGACCTACGAGCAGTACTTC
>-|TRBJ1-1|many|TRBV20-1
CSARDLGTVNTEAFF
TGCAGTGCTAGAGATCTCGGGACGGTGAACACTGAAGCTTTCTTT
>-|TRBJ2-5|many|TRBV5-1
CASSPGGDETQYF
TGCGCCAGCAGCCCCGGAGGGGATGAGACCCAGTACTTC
>TRBD1|TRBJ2-7|few|TRBV7-9
CASSTSGTVYEQYF
TGTGCCAGCAGCACCTCCGGGACAGTCTACGAGCAGTACTTC
>-|TRBJ1-3|few|TRBV5-1
CASSASGNTIYF
TGCGCCAGCAGCGCATCTGGAAACACCATATATTTT
>-|TRBJ1-1|many|TRBV5-1
CASSLVPGTEAFF
TGCGCCAGCAGCCTGGTCCCGGGCACTGAAGCTTTCTTT
>-|TRBJ2-2|-|TRBV5-1
CASSWTQENTGELFF
TGCGCCAGCAGCTGGACCCAGGAGAACACCGGGGAGCTGTTTTTT
>-|TRBJ2-1|few|TRBV5-1
CASSLVPGGGNEQFF
TGCGCCAGCAGCTTGGTGCCAGGGGGGGGCAATGAGCAGTTCTTC
>-|TRBJ2-1|many|TRBV28
CASTPDSNFNEQFF
TGTGCCAGCACTCCGGACAGCAATTTCAATGAGCAGTTCTTC
>-|TRBJ2-1|many|TRBV10-3
CAISRSEESYNEQFF
TGTGCCATCAGTCGCTCGGAGGAATCCTACAATGAGCAGTTCTTC
>-|TRBJ2-1|-|TRBV3-1
CASSQEGRGISYNEQFF
TGTGCCAGCAGCCAAGAAGGTCGCGGGATCTCCTACAATGAGCAGTTCTTC
>-|TRBJ2-1|many|TRBV20-1
CSARPLLAPSSYNEQFF
TGCAGTGCTAGACCCCTGCTAGCGCCGAGCTCCTACAATGAGCAGTTCTTC
>TRBD1|TRBJ1-1|-|TRBV12-3/TRBV12-4
CASSIGQGVTEAFF
TGTGCCAGCAGTATCGGACAGGGAGTAACTGAAGCTTTCTTT
>TRBD2|TRBJ2-1|many|TRBV29-1
CSVEPSGREYNEQFF
TGCAGCGTTGAACCTAGCGGGAGGGAATACAATGAGCAGTTCTTC
>-|TRBJ2-1|-|TRBV7-2
CASGRTPGYNEQFF
TGTGCCAGCGGGCGCACCCCGGGTTACAATGAGCAGTTCTTC
>TRBD1|TRBJ1-4|-|TRBV28
CASSLWTGLNEKLFF
TGTGCCAGCAGTTTATGGACAGGGCTTAATGAAAAACTGTTTTTT
>-|TRBJ2-1|-|TRBV5-6
CASSLLGAPYNEQFF
TGTGCCAGCAGCTTATTGGGGGCCCCCTACAATGAGCAGTTCTTC
>TRBD2|TRBJ2-1|many|TRBV20-1
CSARGLALNEQFF
TGCAGTGCTAGAGGACTAGCGTTGAATGAGCAGTTCTTC